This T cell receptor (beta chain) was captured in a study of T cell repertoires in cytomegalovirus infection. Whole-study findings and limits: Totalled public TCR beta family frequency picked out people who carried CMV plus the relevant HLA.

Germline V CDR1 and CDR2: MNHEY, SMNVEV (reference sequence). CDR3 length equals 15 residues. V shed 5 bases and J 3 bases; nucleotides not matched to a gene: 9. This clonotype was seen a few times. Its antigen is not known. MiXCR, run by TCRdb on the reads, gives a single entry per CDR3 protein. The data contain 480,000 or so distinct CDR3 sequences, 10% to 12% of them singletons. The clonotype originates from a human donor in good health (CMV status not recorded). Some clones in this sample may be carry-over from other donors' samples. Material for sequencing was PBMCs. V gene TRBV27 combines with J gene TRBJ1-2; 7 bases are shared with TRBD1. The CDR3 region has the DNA TGTGCCAGCAGTGGGAGGGGACAGACACACTATGGCTACACCTTC. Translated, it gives CASSGRGQTHYGYTF.